These 2 T cell receptor beta chains share one sample of origin, sequenced in a study of T-cell reconstitution after alpha-beta-depleted transplantation in children. Library preparation (for TCRbeta) was performed with unique molecular identifiers. In TCRdb, the PCR reads were re-called with MiXCR into one record per CDR3 protein. The table includes roughly 400,000 distinct CDR3 sequences, roughly 44% detected once. Sequenced here: PBMCs, sampled before TCRalphabeta/CD19-depleted stem cell transplant. The receptors come from a girl aged 2 to 10 with aplastic anemia, due to receive a stem cell transplant.

The chain couples TRBV10-3 to TRBJ1-3; TRBD1 agrees at 8 bases. The V gene end was trimmed by 0 bases and the J gene end by 0 bases; junction bases not matched to a gene: 1. This CDR3 has 16 amino acids. Germline V CDR1 and CDR2: ENHRY, SYGVKD. The chain's CDR3 is CAISESGTGSGNTIYF. The CDR3 DNA reads as TGTGCCATCAGTGAGTCGGGGACAGGCTCTGGAAACACCATATATTTT.

The chain has TRBV12-3 or TRBV12-4 and TRBJ1-5; tentative D call: TRBD1 (6 bases). This CDR3 is 14 amino acids long. Trimming stripped 5 bases from V and 3 bases from J, with 11 bases between. DNA for the CDR3: TGTGCCAGCAGTACAGGACAGATCAATCAGCCCCAGCATTTT. It codes for CASSTGQINQPQHF.